Here is one T cell receptor (beta chain) with its context. What it binds is unknown. Isolated RNA was reverse transcribed into cDNA used as the sequencing template. The method was immunoSEQ multiplex PCR; TCRdb's version includes in-frame clones alone and lacks a portion of them. Of approximately 200,000 clones in the sample, more than 55% are singletons; the top ten hold 3% to 3.5%. This entry comes from a study of CD8+ T cells in alopecia areata. Study at large: Dosing spanned 6 to 18 months on tofacitinib, then 6 months off drug. Points from the study as a whole: Scalp data also include sequences from resident alphabeta T cells of normal skin. In scalp, tofacitinib significantly decreased clonality and expanded CD8+ clones among the top 100. Greater clonality was observed in lesional scalp samples, especially alopecia totalis/universalis, versus normal scalp.

Stated treatment: oral pan-JAK inhibitor, 5-10 mg twice daily. The junction had 11 bases not matched to a gene; V was cut back by 7 bases and J by 5 bases. The germline V gene encodes CDR1 MNHEY and CDR2 SVGAGI. CDR3 length: 15 residues. The rearrangement uses TRBV6-5 and TRBJ2-7, with 10 bases aligning to TRBD1. The clonotype comes from a human donor with alopecia areata. Source: CD4+ T cells sorted from blood, taken at week 4, from a patient treated with tofacitinib. CDR3 sequence reads: CASTRKGQGWHEQYF. The CDR3 region has the DNA TGTGCCAGCACTCGTAAGGGACAGGGGTGGCACGAGCAGTACTTC.